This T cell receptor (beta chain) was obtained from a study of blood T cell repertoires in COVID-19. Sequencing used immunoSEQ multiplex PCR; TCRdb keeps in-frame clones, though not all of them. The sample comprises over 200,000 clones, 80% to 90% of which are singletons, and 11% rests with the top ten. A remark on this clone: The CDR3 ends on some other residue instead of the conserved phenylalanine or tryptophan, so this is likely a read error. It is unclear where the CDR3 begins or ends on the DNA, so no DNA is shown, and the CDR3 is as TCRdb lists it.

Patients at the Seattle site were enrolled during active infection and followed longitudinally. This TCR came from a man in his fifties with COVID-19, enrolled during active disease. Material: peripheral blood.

The CDR3 sequence is CASSQSLTFP. The V gene is TRBV23-1, the J gene TRBJ2-7; the table calls TRBD2, which could not be checked here. TRBV23-1 is recorded as an ORF, its role being uncertain. The CDR3 is 10 amino acids in total, end residues counted.